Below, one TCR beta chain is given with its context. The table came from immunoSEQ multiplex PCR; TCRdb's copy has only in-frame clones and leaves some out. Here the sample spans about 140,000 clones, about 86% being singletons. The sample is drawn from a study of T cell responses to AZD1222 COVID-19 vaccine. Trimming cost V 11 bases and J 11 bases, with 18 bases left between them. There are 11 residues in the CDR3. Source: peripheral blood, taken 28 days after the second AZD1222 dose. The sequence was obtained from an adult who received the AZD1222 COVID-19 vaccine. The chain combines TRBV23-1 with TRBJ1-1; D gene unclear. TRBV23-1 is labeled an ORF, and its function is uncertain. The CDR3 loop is CAGEVSLEAFF. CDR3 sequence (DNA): TGCGCCGGGGAAGTAAGCCTGGAGGCTTTCTTT.